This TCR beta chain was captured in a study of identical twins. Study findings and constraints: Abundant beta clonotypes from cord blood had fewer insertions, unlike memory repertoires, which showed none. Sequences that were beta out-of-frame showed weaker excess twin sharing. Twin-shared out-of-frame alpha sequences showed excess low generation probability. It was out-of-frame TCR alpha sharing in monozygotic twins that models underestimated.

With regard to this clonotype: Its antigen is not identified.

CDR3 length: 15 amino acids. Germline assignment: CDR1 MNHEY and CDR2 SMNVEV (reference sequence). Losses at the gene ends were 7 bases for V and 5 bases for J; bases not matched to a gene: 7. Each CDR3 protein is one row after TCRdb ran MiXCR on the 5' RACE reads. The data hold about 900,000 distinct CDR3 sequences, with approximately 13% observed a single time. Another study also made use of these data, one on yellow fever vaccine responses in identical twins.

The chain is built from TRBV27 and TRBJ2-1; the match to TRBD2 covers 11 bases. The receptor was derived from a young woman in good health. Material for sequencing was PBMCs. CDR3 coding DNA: TGTGCCAGCACTCACGGGACTAGCGGAGACAATGAGCAGTTCTTC. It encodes CASTHGTSGDNEQFF.